The 18 T cell receptor beta chains below all came from one sample that was sequenced in a study of control samples from healthy donors and cancer patients. Data came from immunoSEQ multiplex PCR; TCRdb stores just in-frame clones and leaves some out. The table records roughly 73,000 clones, 75% to 90% of them present only once. The sequencing sample was made of blood. These TCRs come from a man aged 50 to 59 in good health.

The chain employs TRBV5-4 and TRBJ1-4, with no clear D. CDR3 length: 15 amino acids. Germline V lookup: CDR1 SGHNT, CDR2 YYREEE (reference sequence). Trimming pared 2 bases from V and 2 bases from J, leaving 10 bases between. CDR3 in DNA: TGTGCCAGCAGCTTTAAAAGAGGCACTAATGAAAAACTGTTTTTT. Translated, it gives CASSFKRGTNEKLFF.

The V gene is TRBV10-3, the J gene TRBJ2-2; 8 nucleotides match TRBD1. The J segment lost 0 bases and the V segment lost 4 bases, leaving 1 base of the junction unmatched. The germline CDR1 and CDR2 sequences are ENHRY and SYGVKD. The length of the CDR3 is 15 residues. The CDR3 spells CAISGQGPNTGELFF. In DNA form, the CDR3 reads TGTGCCATCAGTGGACAGGGGCCGAACACCGGGGAGCTGTTTTTT.

The chain combines TRBV4-1 with TRBJ2-3; the match to TRBD2 covers 14 bases. The germline CDR1 and CDR2 sequences are MGHRA and YSYEKL. The trim removed 1 base at V and 5 bases at J, leaving 8 bases unmatched. This CDR3 contains 18 residues. CDR3 coding DNA: TGCGCCAGCAGCCAAGCTCGGACTAGCGGGAGGTTGCGAGATACGCAGTATTTT. This codes for CASSQARTSGRLRDTQYF.

The chain couples TRBV29-1 to TRBJ2-1; D is unresolved. V was pared by 7 bases and J by 9 bases, with 16 bases between. Germline lookup yields CDR1 SQVTM and CDR2 ANQGSEA. The CDR3 has 12 amino acids. CDR3 sequence: CSAERGTLEQFF. In nucleotides, the CDR3 is TGCAGCGCGGAACGAGGAACCCTTGAGCAGTTCTTC.

The chain links TRBV20-1 to TRBJ2-3, with D unresolved. Deletions cut 5 bases from V and 5 bases from J, with 8 bases between. CDR3 length: 11 amino acids. CDR1 DFQATT and CDR2 SNEGSKA come from the germline V gene (reference sequence). Here the CDR3 DNA reads TGCAGTGCTGTAAAAGAAGATACGCAGTATTTT. As protein: CSAVKEDTQYF.

This clone was seen just once. J is TRBJ2-3 and V is TRBV7-2; D is unclear. The CDR3 consists of 13 residues. Trimming removed 4 bases from V and 11 bases from J, with 16 bases in between. Per the germline V gene, CDR1 is SGHTA and CDR2 is FQGNSA. CDR3 region: CASSSGWEGMQYF. In DNA, the CDR3 is TGTGCCAGCAGCTCCGGCTGGGAAGGGATGCAGTATTTT.

This clone was recorded once. This sequence joins TRBV3-1 (or the pseudogene TRBV3-2) and TRBJ1-1, with D perhaps matching TRBD1 (5 bases). Germline V gene lookup returns CDR1 LGHDT and CDR2 YNNKEL (reference sequence). V shed 1 base and J shed 5 bases, with 14 bases lying between them. The CDR3 contains 15 residues. In DNA form, the CDR3 reads TGTGCCAGCAGCCAAGGGCAACTGGGGCTGACTGAAGCTTTCTTT. Amino acid sequence: CASSQGQLGLTEAFF.

The J gene is TRBJ1-1, the V gene TRBV28; TRBD1 might be the D (5 bases). The CDR3 covers 14 residues. Germline V gives CDR1 MDHEN, CDR2 SYDVKM. V dropped 3 bases and J dropped 5 bases, with 13 bases sitting between them. The CDR3 spells CASSLVGGFTEAFF. Here the CDR3 DNA reads TGTGCCAGCAGTTTGGTTGGGGGTTTTACTGAAGCTTTCTTT.

V usage is TRBV7-2 and J usage is TRBJ1-6, with D unresolved. There are 12 residues in the CDR3. Germline V gene lookup returns CDR1 SGHTA and CDR2 FQGNSA. Trimming left V 5 bases short and J 15 bases short, with 14 bases between. CDR3 coding DNA: TGTGCCAGCAGCAAGGGAACCTCCGGCCTCCACTTT. The encoded protein is CASSKGTSGLHF. The full variable domain, rest sourced from reference TRBV7-2 and TRBJ1-6, is GAGVSQSPSNKVTEKGKDVELRCDPISGHTALYWYRQSLGQGLEFLIYFQGNSAPDKSGLPSDRFSAERTGGSVSTLTIQRTQQEDSAVYLCASSKGTSGLHFGNGTRLTVT.

The J gene is TRBJ1-1, the V gene TRBV11-2; D is uncertain. This CDR3 is built from 14 residues. Germline CDR1 SGHAT, CDR2 FQNNGV. The ends were cut back, 0 bases at V and 0 bases at J, with 5 bases in the middle. DNA for the CDR3: TGTGCCAGCAGCTTAGATGCGGTGAACACTGAAGCTTTCTTT. Translating gives CASSLDAVNTEAFF.

The chain recombines TRBV14 with TRBJ1-1, with D possibly matching TRBD1 (5 bases). V dropped 8 bases and J dropped 11 bases, with 15 bases sitting between them. The germline CDR1 and CDR2 sequences are SGHDN and FVKESK. This CDR3 contains 11 residues. CDR3 in amino acids: CASQGGRVAFF. CDR3 bases: TGTGCCAGCCAGGGTGGGCGGGTGGCTTTCTTT.

CDR3 DNA sequence: TGTGCCTGGGAGCTTAATTACAATGAGCAGTTCTTC. It yields the protein CAWELNYNEQFF. The chain has TRBV30 and TRBJ2-1, with D uncertain. This CDR3 is 12 amino acids long. V dropped 5 bases and J dropped 4 bases, with 9 bases sitting between them. CDR1 and CDR2 (germline): GTSNPN, SVGIG (reference sequence).

This clone has only a few counts. The rearrangement links TRBV14 to TRBJ2-7; D is unclear. This CDR3 has 16 residues. CDR1 and CDR2 from the germline V gene are SGHDN and FVKESK. Trimming removed 0 bases at V and 3 bases at J, with 15 bases between. The CDR3 bases are TGTGCCAGCAGCCAAGAGGTAGGGCTACAGTACTACGAGCAGTACTTC. Translation gives CASSQEVGLQYYEQYF.

The genes are TRBV7-9 and TRBJ2-3; a possible D gene is TRBD2 (6 bases). V was shortened by 7 bases and J by 1 base, with 18 bases between the two germline ends. The V gene's germline CDR1 is SEHNR and CDR2 FQNEAQ (reference sequence). The CDR3 has 16 amino acids. CDR3 sequence: CASTTGLTLGTDTQYF. The CDR3 DNA follows: TGTGCCAGCACCACGGGACTCACGTTGGGCACAGATACGCAGTATTTT.

This chain joins TRBV4-2 and TRBJ1-1, with TRBD1 identical over 9 bases. This CDR3 comprises 16 residues. CDR1 and CDR2 (germline): LGHNA, YNFKEQ. The J segment lost 1 base and the V segment lost 4 bases, leaving 7 bases of the junction unmatched. CDR3 in amino acids: CASSPGQGKANTEAFF. The CDR3 DNA reads TGTGCCAGCAGCCCGGGACAGGGAAAAGCGAACACTGAAGCTTTCTTT.

The genes are TRBV4-3 and TRBJ1-6; D remains ambiguous. There are 13 residues in the CDR3. Germline V gives CDR1 LGHNA, CDR2 YSLEER. V was trimmed by 0 bases and J by 10 bases, leaving 7 bases between them. CDR3 bases: TGCGCCAGCAGCCAAGATATAGTATCACCCCTCCACTTT. Translated: CASSQDIVSPLHF.

J is TRBJ2-2 and V is TRBV3-1 (or the pseudogene TRBV3-2), with 10 bases fitting TRBD2. Trimming removed 4 bases from V and 6 bases from J; junction bases left unmatched: 5. The length of the CDR3 is 15 residues. Germline CDR1 is LGHDT and CDR2 is YNNKEL (reference sequence). The CDR3 DNA reads TGTGCCAGCAGCCGACTAGCGGGCGGCCCCGGGGAGCTGTTTTTT. This sequence encodes CASSRLAGGPGELFF.

V usage is TRBV27 and J usage is TRBJ1-1, with 7 bases identical to TRBD1. This CDR3 is built from 14 residues. From germline, CDR1 is MNHEY and CDR2 SMNVEV (reference sequence). V was clipped by 6 bases and J by 5 bases; unmatched bases: 9. The CDR3 is CASSLEGARTEAFF. The CDR3 region has the DNA TGTGCCAGCAGCCTCGAGGGGGCGAGGACTGAAGCTTTCTTT.